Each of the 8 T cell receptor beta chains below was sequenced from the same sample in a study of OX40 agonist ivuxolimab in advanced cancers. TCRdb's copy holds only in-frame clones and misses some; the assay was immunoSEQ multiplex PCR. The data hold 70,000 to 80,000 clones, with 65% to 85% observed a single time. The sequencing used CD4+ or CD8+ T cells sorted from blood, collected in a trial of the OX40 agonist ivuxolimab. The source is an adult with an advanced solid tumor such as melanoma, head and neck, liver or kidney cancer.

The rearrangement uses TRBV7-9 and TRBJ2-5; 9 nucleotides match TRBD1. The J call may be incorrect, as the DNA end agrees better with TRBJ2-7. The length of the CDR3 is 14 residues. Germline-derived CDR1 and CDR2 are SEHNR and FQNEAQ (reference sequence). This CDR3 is CASSFWDRVDEQYF. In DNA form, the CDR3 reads TGTGCCAGCAGCTTCTGGGACAGGGTCGACGAGCAGTACTTC.

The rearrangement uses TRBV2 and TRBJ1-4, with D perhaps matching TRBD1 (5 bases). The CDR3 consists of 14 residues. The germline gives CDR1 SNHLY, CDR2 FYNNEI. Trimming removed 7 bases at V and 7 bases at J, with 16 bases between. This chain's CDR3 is CASTTGGEGEKLFF. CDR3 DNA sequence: TGTGCCAGCACCACCGGGGGTGAGGGTGAAAAACTGTTTTTT.

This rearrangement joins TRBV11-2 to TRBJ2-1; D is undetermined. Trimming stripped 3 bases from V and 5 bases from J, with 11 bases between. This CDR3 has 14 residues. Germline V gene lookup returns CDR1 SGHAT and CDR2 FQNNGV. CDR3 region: CASSFLTANNEQFF. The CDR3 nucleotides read TGTGCCAGCAGCTTTTTAACGGCGAACAATGAGCAGTTCTTC.

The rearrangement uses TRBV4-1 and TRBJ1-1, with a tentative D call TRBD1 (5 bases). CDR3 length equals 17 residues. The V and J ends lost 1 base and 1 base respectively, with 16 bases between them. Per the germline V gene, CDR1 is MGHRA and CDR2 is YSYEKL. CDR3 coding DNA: TGCGCCAGCAGCCAAGGGAGGCTCGGGGCGAAGAACACTGAAGCTTTCTTT. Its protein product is CASSQGRLGAKNTEAFF.

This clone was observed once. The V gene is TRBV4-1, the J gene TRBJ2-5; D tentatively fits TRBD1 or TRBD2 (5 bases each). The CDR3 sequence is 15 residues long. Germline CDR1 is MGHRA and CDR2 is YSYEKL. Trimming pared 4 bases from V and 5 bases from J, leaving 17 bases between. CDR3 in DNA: TGCGCCAGCAGCCCGTACGGGACCTCCGGGGAGACCCAGTACTTC. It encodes CASSPYGTSGETQYF.

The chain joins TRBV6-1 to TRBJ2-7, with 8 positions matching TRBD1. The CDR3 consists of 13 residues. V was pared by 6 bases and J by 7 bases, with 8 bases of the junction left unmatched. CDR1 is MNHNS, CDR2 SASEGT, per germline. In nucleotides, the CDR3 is TGTGCCAGCAGCCGGGACAGGTCCGGTGAGCAGTACTTC. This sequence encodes CASSRDRSGEQYF.

The CDR3 is CASSLAGRPNTGELFF. CDR3 nucleotide sequence: TGTGCCAGCAGCTTGGCCGGCCGGCCGAACACCGGGGAGCTGTTTTTT. This chain uses TRBV5-4 with TRBJ2-2; unclear D gene. Germline CDR1 and CDR2: SGHNT and YYREEE (reference sequence). With 0 bases removed from V and 0 bases from J, the gap between germline ends came to 9 bases. This CDR3 has 16 residues.

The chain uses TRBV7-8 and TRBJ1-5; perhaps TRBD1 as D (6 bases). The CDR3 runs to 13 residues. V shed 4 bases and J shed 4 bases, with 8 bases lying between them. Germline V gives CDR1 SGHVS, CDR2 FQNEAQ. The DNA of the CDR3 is TGTGCCAGCAGCTCAACAGGGAATCAGCCCCAGCATTTT. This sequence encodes CASSSTGNQPQHF.